This TCR beta chain was obtained from a study of blood T cell repertoires in COVID-19. Study in general: In each case, the material was cDNA or gDNA derived from T cells, B-cell-depleted T cells, or PBMCs.

Original methodology: How many nucleated cells were present was estimated from reference gene primer amplification. The data were produced by immunoSEQ multiplex PCR, yet TCRdb's version contains in-frame clones alone and is incomplete. D and trimming come from the DNA, and the V and J calls and clone size come from that table. The data show about 160,000 clones, with about nine tenths seen just once and 4.8% held by the top ten. The V end was cut by 0 bases, the J end by 1 base, with 18 bases between. The CDR3 runs to 17 residues. Germline CDR1 reads SQVTM; CDR2 reads ANQGSEA. Patients in Seattle were enrolled during active infection, then followed longitudinally.

The J gene is TRBJ1-1, the V gene TRBV29-1, with D perhaps matching TRBD1 (6 bases). Sample: peripheral blood. The TCR was taken from a man younger than 40 with COVID-19, enrolled during active disease. CDR3 coding DNA: TGCAGCGTTGAAGATTACCCTCCGGGGGGCCCGAACACTGAAGCTTTCTTT. Its protein product is CSVEDYPPGGPNTEAFF.